This TCR beta chain was identified in a study of shared clonotypes between healthy human individuals. Study-level information: Researchers drew samples from a couple of women and three men aged 18 to 49.

Genomic DNA of unsorted samples came from tens of millions of PBMCs. Genomic DNA belonging to each subset was distributed in equal measure over several immunoSEQ plates. The team ran DNA from unsorted PBMCs on ten immunoSEQ deep assay plates for sequencing. Sequencing used immunoSEQ multiplex PCR; TCRdb keeps in-frame clones, though not all of them. The sample gives about half a million clones, over 60% of which show up once; more than 10% is in the top ten. The receptor was derived from a woman in her thirties or forties in good health. Some clones in this sample may be carry-over from other donors' samples. What was sequenced was PBMCs.

The CDR3 bases are TGTGCCTGGAGTGCGGACCTTCACCAGCCCCAGCATTTT. It encodes CAWSADLHQPQHF. This chain uses TRBV30 with TRBJ1-5; D uncertain. CDR1 GTSNPN and CDR2 SVGIG come from the germline V gene (reference sequence). This CDR3 has 13 amino acids. V dropped 1 base and J dropped 7 bases, with 11 bases sitting between them. The full variable domain, rest sourced from reference TRBV30 and TRBJ1-5, is SQTIHQWPATLVQPVGSPLSLECTVEGTSNPNLYWYRQAAGRGLQLLFYSVGIGQISSEVPQNLSASRPQDRQFILSSKKLLLSDSGFYLCAWSADLHQPQHFGDGTRLSIL.